This entry lists 10 T cell receptor beta chains sequenced from one sample in a study of CD8+CD57+ T cells in acquired aplastic anemia. The use of genomic DNA as template underpinned the TCR beta VDJ and CDR3 profiling. TCRdb reprocessed the reads via MiXCR and lists one record per CDR3 protein. Of 200,000 or so distinct CDR3 sequences detected, about 64% appear once; the ten largest clones hold around 42%. Specimen: sorted CD4+, CD8+, or CD8+CD57+ T cells (not recorded which) from PBMCs. The receptors were gathered from a human donor with severe aplastic anemia or a healthy control (not recorded which).

The table lists this clonotype with a few counts. The chain is built from TRBV20-1 and TRBJ2-7; D is perhaps TRBD1 (5 bases). Germline assignment: CDR1 DFQATT and CDR2 SNEGSKA (reference sequence). The CDR3 has 13 residues. Trimming cost V 7 bases and J 5 bases, with 18 bases left between them. CDR3 DNA sequence: TGCAGTGGTGCAAAGCCAGGGATCGACGAGCAGTACTTC. Translating it yields CSGAKPGIDEQYF.

This chain uses TRBV6-5 with TRBJ2-1; 10 nucleotides line up with TRBD1. CDR1 and CDR2 from the germline V gene are MNHEY and SVGAGI. Trimming took 6 bases from V and 1 from J; bases not matched to a gene: 3. The CDR3 totals 15 residues. The CDR3 sequence: CASSRQGASYNEQFF. As DNA, the CDR3 is TGTGCCAGCAGCCGACAGGGGGCATCCTACAATGAGCAGTTCTTC.

This clonotype was counted a few times. V is TRBV25-1 and J is TRBJ1-4; the D gene is possibly TRBD1 (5 bases). This CDR3 has 15 residues. The V gene's germline CDR1 is MGHDK and CDR2 SYGVNS. The V end was cut by 3 bases, the J end by 4 bases, with 12 bases between. CDR3 residues: CASSESGLLNEKLFF. The CDR3 DNA sequence: TGTGCCAGCAGTGAGTCAGGGTTACTTAATGAAAAACTGTTTTTT. Looking up the rest from reference TRBV25-1 and TRBJ1-4 gives the full variable domain: EADIYQTPRYLVIGTGKKITLECSQTMGHDKMYWYQQDPGMELHLIHYSYGVNSTEKGDLSSESTVSRIRTEHFPLTLESARPSHTSQYLCASSESGLLNEKLFFGSGTQLSVL.

In this sample, this clonotype turned up many times. The chain carries TRBV9 and TRBJ1-1; tentatively, D is TRBD1 (6 bases). Looked up from germline, CDR1 is SGDLS and CDR2 is YYNGEE. The CDR3 has 15 residues. The V end was cut by 8 bases, the J end by 0 bases, with 17 bases between. As DNA, the CDR3 is TGTGCCAGTGGGAGGGGGGAGATGATGAACACTGAAGCTTTCTTT. This sequence encodes CASGRGEMMNTEAFF.

The chain joins TRBV5-1 to TRBJ1-1; no firm D call. V lost 0 bases and J lost 7, with 10 bases in between. Germline CDR1 reads SGHRS; CDR2 reads YFSETQ. This CDR3 comprises 13 residues. The CDR3: CASSLVSAREAFF. The CDR3 coding sequence is TGCGCCAGCAGCTTGGTTTCCGCCCGTGAAGCTTTCTTT.

The sample holds many counts of this clonotype. The chain employs TRBV27 and TRBJ2-7; D unresolved. The CDR3 consists of 11 residues. The V gene lost 6 bases and the J gene lost 3 bases, with 6 bases spanning the gap. Germline assignment: CDR1 MNHEY and CDR2 SMNVEV (reference sequence). CDR3 in amino acids: CASRMGYEQYF. The CDR3 region has the DNA TGTGCCAGCAGAATGGGCTACGAGCAGTACTTC.

The V and J genes are TRBV20-1 and TRBJ1-1; 9 bases agree with TRBD1. Germline values: CDR1 DFQATT, CDR2 SNEGSKA (reference sequence). CDR3 length equals 13 residues. Unmatched junction bases numbered 2, after V lost 6 bases and J lost 0 bases. CDR3: CSAQGAMNTEAFF. In DNA, the CDR3 is TGCAGTGCACAGGGGGCGATGAACACTGAAGCTTTCTTT.

The CDR3 region is CAIGEQGADEKLFF. CDR3 bases: TGTGCCATAGGAGAACAGGGGGCAGATGAAAAACTGTTTTTT. The chain carries TRBV10-3 and TRBJ1-4; 9 nucleotides match TRBD1. The CDR3 loop spans 14 amino acids. In germline, CDR1 is ENHRY, CDR2 SYGVKD. V shed 9 bases and J 6 bases; nucleotides not matched to a gene: 8.

This chain links TRBV19 with TRBJ2-7; possible D gene TRBD1, 9 bases. Trimming stripped 5 bases from V and 5 bases from J, with 25 bases between. Germline assignment: CDR1 LNHDA and CDR2 SQIVND (reference sequence). This CDR3 is built from 17 residues. For the CDR3, the DNA is TGTGCCAGTAGTCTCACTAGCGGATGGACAGGGGAGGACGAGCAGTACTTC. Encoded protein: CASSLTSGWTGEDEQYF.

This clonotype was seen more than once but under ten times. The rearrangement links TRBV7-3 to TRBJ1-1; no firm D call. The CDR3 runs to 13 residues. The germline gives CDR1 SGHTA, CDR2 FQGTGA. V lost 5 bases and J 3 bases, leaving 10 bases between the germline ends. CDR3 sequence: CASSGTDYTEAFF. The CDR3 nucleotides are TGTGCCAGCAGCGGTACAGATTACACTGAAGCTTTCTTT.